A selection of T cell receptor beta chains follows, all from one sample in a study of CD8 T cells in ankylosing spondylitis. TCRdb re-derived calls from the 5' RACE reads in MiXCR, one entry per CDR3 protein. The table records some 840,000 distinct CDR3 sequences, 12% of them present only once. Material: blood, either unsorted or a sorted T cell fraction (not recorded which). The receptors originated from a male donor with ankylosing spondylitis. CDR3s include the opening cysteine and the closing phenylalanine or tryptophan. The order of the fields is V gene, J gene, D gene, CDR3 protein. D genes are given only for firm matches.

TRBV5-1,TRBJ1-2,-,CASSPGQSEVYGYTF
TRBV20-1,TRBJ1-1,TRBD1,CSAKPGGLNTEAFF
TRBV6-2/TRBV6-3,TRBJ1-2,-,CASSFLRTEYGYTF
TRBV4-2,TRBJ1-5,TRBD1,CASSQGEGASQPQHF
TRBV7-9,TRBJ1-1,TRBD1,CASSPVTGRGTTEAFF
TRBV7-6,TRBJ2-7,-,CASSLGPPPYEQYF
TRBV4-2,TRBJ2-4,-,CASSLSDSTDLAKNIQYF
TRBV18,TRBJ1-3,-,CASSPRALENTIYF
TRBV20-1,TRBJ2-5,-,CSAMGADYQETQYF
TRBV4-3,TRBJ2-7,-,CASSPWDVSYEQYF
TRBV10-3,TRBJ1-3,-,CAISPLLGQQVSGNTIYF
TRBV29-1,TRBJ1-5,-,CSVATDSNQPQHF
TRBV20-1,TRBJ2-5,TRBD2,CSAGGTRVETQYF
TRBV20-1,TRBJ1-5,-,CSASIDQDQPQHF
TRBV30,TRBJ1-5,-,CAWSSPVFGAPQHF
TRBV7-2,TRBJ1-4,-,CASSSGTWGNEKLFF
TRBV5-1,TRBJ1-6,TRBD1,CASSFYRDRENSPLHF
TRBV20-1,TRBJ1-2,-,CSALGSLGYGYTF
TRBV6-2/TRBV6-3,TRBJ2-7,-,CASSPTGEKRREQYF
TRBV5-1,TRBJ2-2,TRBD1,CASSIQGAGTGELFF
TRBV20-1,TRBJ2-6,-,CSASSSGANVLTF
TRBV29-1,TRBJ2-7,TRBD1,CSVEGTGQVEQYF
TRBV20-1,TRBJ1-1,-,CSARAAMNTEAFF
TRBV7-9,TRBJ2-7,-,CASSSRQDQQYF
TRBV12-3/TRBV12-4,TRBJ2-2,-,CASSLGQSPTGELFF
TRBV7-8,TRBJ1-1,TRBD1,CASSLVQGSTEAFF
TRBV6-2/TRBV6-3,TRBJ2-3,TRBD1,CASRTDRGGSTDTQYF
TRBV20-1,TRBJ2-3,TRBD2,CSATLAGESTDTQYF
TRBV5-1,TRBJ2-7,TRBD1,CASSYTGTGVDEQYF
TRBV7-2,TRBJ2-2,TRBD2,CASSLNGPSGGGELFF
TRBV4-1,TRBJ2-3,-,CASSQGLAGPSTDTQYF
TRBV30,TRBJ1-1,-,CAWRESFWDTEAFF
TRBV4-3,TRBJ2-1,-,CASSPSGTLYNEQFF
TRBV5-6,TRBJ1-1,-,CASSLRVVTEAFF
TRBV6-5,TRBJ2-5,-,CASSYSLAAETQYF
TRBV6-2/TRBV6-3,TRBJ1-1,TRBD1,CASNDRGMNTEAFF
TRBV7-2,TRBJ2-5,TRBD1,CASSPNKVAGGETQYF
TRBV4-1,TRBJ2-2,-,CASSQGHSSTGELFF
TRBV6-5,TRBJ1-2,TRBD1,CASSFGRGIPNYGYTF
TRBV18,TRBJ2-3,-,CASSPRVVTDTQYF
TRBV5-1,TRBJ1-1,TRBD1,CASNPQGDTEAFF
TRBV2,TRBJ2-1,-,CASSQDSNTEQFF
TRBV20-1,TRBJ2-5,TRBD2,CSARDRPLSGGVETQYF
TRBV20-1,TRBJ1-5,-,CSALPGVGNQPQHF
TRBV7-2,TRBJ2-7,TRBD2,CASSVRTSGGAGQYF
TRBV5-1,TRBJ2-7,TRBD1,CASSWDDRASSYEQYF